This T cell receptor (beta chain) was identified in a study of blood T cell repertoires in COVID-19. Study-level background: PBMCs, B-cell-depleted T cells, or T cells were the source of the cDNA or gDNA that made up the material.

V lost 0 bases and J 3 bases, leaving 8 bases between the germline ends. Germline-derived CDR1 and CDR2 are MNHNY and SVGAGI (reference sequence). This CDR3 is built from 15 residues. Only in-frame clones appear in the TCRdb table, and some are missing; sequencing was by immunoSEQ multiplex PCR. The sample consists of around 150,000 clones, around 79% of them appearing once. V gene TRBV6-6 combines with J gene TRBJ1-4; a weak D match, TRBD1 (6 bases). Input material: peripheral blood. The receptor was isolated from a man aged 50 to 59 with active or convalescent COVID-19. The DNA of the CDR3 is TGTGCCAGCAGTTACTCGGGACACCCTAATGAAAAACTGTTTTTT. Translating it yields CASSYSGHPNEKLFF.